This entry features one TCR beta chain sequence. Its antigen is currently unknown. Splitting of each subset's genomic DNA was done evenly across several immunoSEQ plates. Per sorted-subset replicate PCR, input was approximately 0.2 ug DNA, representing 30,000 or so T cell genomes. TCRdb keeps only in-frame clones here, not all; method: immunoSEQ multiplex PCR. The data contain around 980,000 clones, about 80% of them singletons. This sample was taken from a study of shared clonotypes between healthy human individuals. Notes on the study in general: Incomplete sequencing of sorted subsets was indicated by rarefaction despite large depth. The study found about 5% of naive CD4 clonotypes shared across a few donors.

The CDR3 sequence is 17 residues long. Germline values: CDR1 SGHAT, CDR2 FQNNGV. With 5 bases clipped from V and 0 bases from J, the junction kept 8 bases outside the gene matches. This chain joins TRBV11-2 and TRBJ2-7, with TRBD2 matching over 12 bases. The sample comprised memory CD4+ T cells from PBMCs. Subset in this sample: CD45RA-negative fraction. The source of this sequence is a man aged 18 to 30 in good health. Some clones in this sample may be carry-over from other donors' samples. The CDR3 here is CASSRGLAGQSSYEQYF. In DNA form, the CDR3 reads TGTGCCAGCAGCCGGGGACTAGCGGGCCAAAGCTCCTACGAGCAGTACTTC.